This entry is about one T cell receptor beta chain. The data belong to a study of blood T cell repertoires in COVID-19. Study-level background: Acute and convalescent COVID-19 samples came from the United States, Italy and Spain. Nucleic acid was either cDNA or gDNA, and it came from T cells, B-cell-depleted T cells, or PBMCs.

CDR3 length: 16 residues. Trimming removed 3 bases from V and 2 bases from J, with 14 bases in between. Per germline, CDR1 KGHSH and CDR2 LQKENI. Methods used by the authors: Counts of nucleated cells, estimated from reference gene primer amplification, were obtained. The data were produced by immunoSEQ multiplex PCR, yet TCRdb's version contains in-frame clones alone and is incomplete. The D gene and trimming were derived from the DNA, and the V and J assignments and clone size from that table. Altogether about 360,000 clones are present, around 90% being singletons, with the ten largest covering under 3%.

This rearrangement joins TRBV18 to TRBJ1-3; D possibly corresponds to TRBD1 (5 bases). The receptor's source is a human donor in a cohort sampled during active COVID-19. The specimen was peripheral blood. In DNA form, the CDR3 reads TGTGCCAGCTCACCTTCTGGGACTACAACTGGAAACACCATATATTTT. Its translation is CASSPSGTTTGNTIYF.